These 12 T cell receptor beta chains were all obtained from the same sample, sequenced in a study of cytomegalovirus exposure and HLA in healthy donors (TCRdb year 2017). The library was prepared using the immunoSEQ multiplex PCR assay. TCRdb limited this immuneACCESS table to in-frame rearrangements with V and J called. A share of clones is missing; checked studies link under half to unresolved V genes, and the rest is unexplained. The sample includes approximately 120,000 clones, with approximately 88% observed a single time. About 2% of the sample is in the top ten clones. Input material: PBMCs. The receptors were sampled from a woman in her late teens or twenties in good health and CMV-seronegative.

The DNA for the CDR3 is TGTGCCAGCAGCCAATTTATCGAGCAGTACTTC. It yields the protein CASSQFIEQYF. The V and J genes are TRBV14 and TRBJ2-7; D remains unclear. CDR1 is SGHDN, CDR2 FVKESK, per germline. V shed 2 bases and J shed 6 bases, with 5 bases lying between them. This CDR3 has 11 amino acids.

This chain connects TRBV5-1 to TRBJ2-5; TRBD1 agrees at 9 bases. The CDR3 is 16 residues long. Germline-derived CDR1 and CDR2 are SGHRS and YFSETQ. The trim removed 3 bases at V and 4 bases at J, leaving 10 bases unmatched. The CDR3 sequence: CASSSGWTGVLETQYF. CDR3 nucleotides: TGCGCCAGCAGCTCGGGATGGACAGGGGTTTTAGAGACCCAGTACTTC.

This clone turned up a few times. The chain links TRBV27 to TRBJ2-7; 7 bases fit TRBD2. The length of the CDR3 is 14 residues. Trimming took 2 bases from V and 2 from J; bases not matched to a gene: 3. In germline, CDR1 is MNHEY, CDR2 SMNVEV (reference sequence). CDR3 protein: CASSLIGTTYEQYF. The CDR3, as DNA: TGTGCCAGCAGTTTAATCGGGACTACCTACGAGCAGTACTTC.

The chain has TRBV6-5 and TRBJ2-1, with D possibly TRBD1 on 6 matching bases. Trimming cost V 6 bases and J 6 bases, with 15 bases left between them. The CDR3 extends over 14 amino acids. CDR1 MNHEY and CDR2 SVGAGI come from the germline V gene. CDR3 in amino acids: CASSRTTGVNEQFF. CDR3 bases: TGTGCCAGCAGCCGAACGACAGGAGTCAATGAGCAGTTCTTC.

The chain carries TRBV28 and TRBJ1-2, with 7 bases fitting TRBD1. This CDR3 comprises 13 residues. Per the germline V gene, CDR1 is MDHEN and CDR2 is SYDVKM. V lost 6 bases and J lost 7; bases outside the gene matches: 8. The CDR3 loop is CASSNRGLAGYTF. The CDR3 nucleotides are TGTGCCAGCAGCAACAGGGGATTGGCTGGCTACACCTTC.

The chain has TRBV7-6 and TRBJ2-2; 7 bases agree with TRBD1. Unmatched junction bases numbered 3, after V lost 5 bases and J lost 3 bases. CDR1 is SGHVS, CDR2 FNYEAQ, per germline. The CDR3 is 14 amino acids. The CDR3 spells CASSDRDYTGELFF. DNA of the CDR3: TGTGCCAGCAGCGACAGGGATTACACCGGGGAGCTGTTTTTT.

This chain links TRBV19 with TRBJ2-2; a weak D match, TRBD2 (6 bases). V was trimmed by 3 bases and J by 5 bases, leaving 16 bases between them. CDR1 and CDR2 (germline): LNHDA, SQIVND (reference sequence). The CDR3 sequence is 16 residues long. The chain's CDR3 is CASSMAGLLKTGELFF. The CDR3 DNA is TGTGCCAGTAGTATGGCGGGACTTCTGAAGACCGGGGAGCTGTTTTTT. Drawing the rest from reference TRBV19 and TRBJ2-2, the complete variable domain is DGGITQSPKYLFRKEGQNVTLSCEQNLNHDAMYWYRQDPGQGLRLIYYSQIVNDFQKGDIAEGYSVSREKKESFPLTVTSAQKNPTAFYLCASSMAGLLKTGELFFGEGSRLTVL.

This chain links TRBV5-1 with TRBJ2-6; D is perhaps TRBD2 (6 bases). Trimming cost V 7 bases and J 4 bases, with 24 bases left between them. The length of the CDR3 is 18 residues. Germline V gene lookup returns CDR1 SGHRS and CDR2 YFSETQ. The CDR3 reads CASGPRDSLSGGANVLTF. The CDR3 DNA sequence: TGCGCCAGCGGACCCCGGGACTCTCTTTCAGGAGGGGCCAACGTCCTGACTTTC.

This rearrangement joins TRBV21-1 to TRBJ2-2; the DNA was not compared with TRBD2, the D call given in the table. TRBV21-1 is marked as a pseudogene. The CDR3 is 15 residues long. This chain's CDR3 is CASSKLTRPDRELFF. CDR3 in DNA: TGTGCCAGCAGCAAACTGACTCGACCTGACCGGGAGCTGTTTTTT.

The chain is built from TRBV2 and TRBJ1-2, with TRBD1 identical over 8 bases. Germline CDR1 and CDR2: SNHLY and FYNNEI. V gave up 7 bases and J gave up 8 bases; unmatched junction bases: 15. This CDR3 contains 15 residues. CDR3 residues: CASIRQGRGGGGYTF. CDR3 sequence (DNA): TGTGCCAGCATTCGACAGGGGAGAGGGGGAGGAGGCTACACCTTC.

This clone appeared a single time. The genes are TRBV30 and TRBJ2-1; a possible D gene is TRBD1 (6 bases). Germline CDR1 is GTSNPN and CDR2 is SVGIG (reference sequence). V gave up 3 bases and J gave up 8 bases, with 20 bases separating them. This CDR3 comprises 15 residues. CDR3 amino acids: CAWSPGLTPGDEQFF. The CDR3 DNA follows: TGTGCCTGGAGCCCCGGCCTGACTCCAGGGGATGAGCAGTTCTTC.

This chain uses TRBV5-1 with TRBJ2-6; perhaps TRBD1 as D (5 bases). Germline-derived CDR1 and CDR2 are SGHRS and YFSETQ. V lost 5 bases and J lost 2, with 26 bases in between. This CDR3 comprises 20 residues. DNA for the CDR3: TGCGCCAGCAGATATGGCATCATCTTGAGACAGACGGCTGGGGCCAACGTCCTGACTTTC. It specifies CASRYGIILRQTAGANVLTF.